Below are 18 T cell receptor beta chains sequenced from a single sample in a study of blood T cell repertoires in COVID-19. Repertoires were generated with immunoSEQ multiplex PCR, while TCRdb's copy carries only in-frame clones and drops some. Of over 200,000 clones listed, around nine tenths are singletons. Source material: peripheral blood. Source of these receptors: a man aged 35-49 years who had recovered from COVID-19.

The gene calls are TRBV6-5 and TRBJ2-7, with 9 bases lining up with TRBD1. V lost 6 bases to trimming and J lost 5 bases; unmatched junction nucleotides: 8. This CDR3 has 14 amino acids. Germline V lookup: CDR1 MNHEY, CDR2 SVGAGI. The CDR3, as DNA: TGTGCCAGCAGACACGGGACAGGGAGAGACGAGCAGTACTTC. It specifies CASRHGTGRDEQYF.

The CDR3 loop is CASSLRLYGYTF. The CDR3 nucleotides are TGTGCCAGCAGTCTACGCCTCTATGGCTACACCTTC. J is TRBJ1-2 and V is TRBV12-3 or TRBV12-4; no clear D. The CDR3 is 12 residues long. Trimming pared 5 bases from V and 4 bases from J, leaving 8 bases between.

The rearrangement uses TRBV18 and TRBJ2-1, with TRBD2 matching 11 bases. The germline CDR1 and CDR2 sequences are KGHSH and LQKENI. V was pared by 3 bases and J by 9 bases, with 4 bases of the junction left unmatched. CDR3 length: 14 amino acids. CDR3 in DNA: TGTGCCAGCTCACCTAGCGGGGGGGCCGGTGAGCAGTTCTTC. It translates to CASSPSGGAGEQFF.

The chain combines TRBV11-2 with TRBJ2-5; possible D gene TRBD2, 6 bases. Germline loops: CDR1 SGHAT, CDR2 FQNNGV. CDR3 length equals 14 residues. V was trimmed by 2 bases and J by 1 base, leaving 8 bases between them. For the CDR3, the DNA is TGTGCCAGCAGCTTATTCGGGGGCCAAGAGACCCAGTACTTC. It is translated as CASSLFGGQETQYF.

The chain couples TRBV27 to TRBJ1-5; weak D call: TRBD1 (5 bases). Germline lookup yields CDR1 MNHEY and CDR2 SMNVEV (reference sequence). V lost 3 bases, J lost 7 bases, and 10 bases lay in between. This CDR3 has 13 amino acids. DNA of the CDR3: TGTGCCAGCAGTTTGAAGGGGAACCAGCCCCAGCATTTT. This sequence encodes CASSLKGNQPQHF.

The V call is TRBV27, the J call TRBJ1-6; TRBD1 might be the D (6 bases). CDR3 size: 14 residues. In germline, CDR1 is MNHEY, CDR2 SMNVEV (reference sequence). The V end lost 6 bases, the J end lost 3 bases, and 9 bases lay between the germline ends. CDR3 DNA: TGTGCCAGCAGACAGGGCCTCTATAATTCACCCCTCCACTTT. Its protein is CASRQGLYNSPLHF.

This clone was observed a single time. The V gene is TRBV7-2, the J gene TRBJ1-5; 8 nucleotides agree with TRBD1. The CDR3 is made up of 14 amino acids. Trimming took 3 bases from V and 2 from J; bases not matched to a gene: 0. CDR1 and CDR2 from the germline V gene are SGHTA and FQGNSA. In DNA form, the CDR3 reads TGTGCCAGCAGCTTGACAGGGGGCAATCAGCCCCAGCATTTT. This encodes CASSLTGGNQPQHF. Based on the CDR3 plus reference TRBV7-2 and TRBJ1-5, the full variable domain is GAGVSQSPSNKVTEKGKDVELRCDPISGHTALYWYRQSLGQGLEFLIYFQGNSAPDKSGLPSDRFSAERTGGSVSTLTIQRTQQEDSAVYLCASSLTGGNQPQHFGDGTRLSIL.

The chain combines TRBV27 with TRBJ2-2; 9 bases agree with TRBD2. The CDR3 contains 14 residues. The V and J ends lost 6 bases and 5 bases, in that order; junction bases with no gene match: 4. CDR1 MNHEY and CDR2 SMNVEV come from the germline V gene (reference sequence). The CDR3 sequence is CASRRGGATGELFF. The CDR3 DNA is TGTGCCAGCAGGCGGGGGGGGGCAACCGGGGAGCTGTTTTTT.

About this clone itself: Other DNA sequences of this sample code for an identical CDR3. The chain uses TRBV2 and TRBJ2-3; D uncertain. Germline V gene data show CDR1 as SNHLY and CDR2 as FYNNEI. The ends were cut back, 5 bases at V and 2 bases at J, with 2 bases in the middle. This CDR3 region has 11 residues. The CDR3 DNA reads TGTGCCAGCAGTCTCACAGATACGCAGTATTTT. Its translation is CASSLTDTQYF. The variable domain in full, completed from reference TRBV2 and TRBJ2-3, reads EPEVTQTPSHQVTQMGQEVILRCVPISNHLYFYWYRQILGQKVEFLVSFYNNEISEKSEIFDDQFSVERPDGSNFTLKIRSTKLEDSAMYFCASSLTDTQYFGPGTRLTVL.

The gene calls are TRBV30 and TRBJ1-1; the match to TRBD1 covers 7 bases. V gave up 1 base and J gave up 5 bases; unmatched junction bases: 7. Germline V gene data show CDR1 as GTSNPN and CDR2 as SVGIG (reference sequence). The CDR3 sequence is 14 residues long. CDR3 sequence (DNA): TGTGCCTGGAGTGCGGCAGGGGGTCGGACTGAAGCTTTCTTT. It codes for CAWSAAGGRTEAFF.

The chain recombines TRBV29-1 with TRBJ2-7, with a tentative D call TRBD1 (5 bases). Germline CDR1 is SQVTM and CDR2 is ANQGSEA. The ends were cut back, 0 bases at V and 2 bases at J, with 14 bases in the middle. CDR3 length: 15 amino acids. CDR3 sequence: CSVEERGVGTYEQYF. The DNA of the CDR3 is TGCAGCGTTGAAGAAAGGGGTGTGGGGACCTACGAGCAGTACTTC.

The V and J genes are TRBV13 and TRBJ2-1, with 14 bases matching TRBD2. CDR3 length: 15 amino acids. Per germline, CDR1 PRHDT and CDR2 FYEKMQ (reference sequence). With V trimmed by 3 bases and J by 7 bases, 2 bases remained unmatched. The CDR3 coding sequence is TGTGCCAGCAGCTTCGGGACTAGCGGGAGTAATGAGCAGTTCTTC. Amino acid sequence: CASSFGTSGSNEQFF.

The V call is TRBV5-1, the J call TRBJ2-3; D ambiguous. V was trimmed by 3 bases and J by 6 bases, leaving 20 bases between them. CDR1 is SGHRS, CDR2 YFSETQ, per germline. The CDR3 consists of 16 residues. This chain's CDR3 is CASSSDSPSRSDTQYF. The CDR3 DNA follows: TGCGCCAGCAGCTCAGACTCACCTAGTCGTTCGGATACGCAGTATTTT.

V is TRBV27 and J is TRBJ1-2, with TRBD1 matching over 8 bases. The CDR3 extends over 16 amino acids. Germline values: CDR1 MNHEY, CDR2 SMNVEV (reference sequence). V dropped 6 bases and J dropped 4; count of bases not matched to a gene: 13. The DNA for the CDR3 is TGTGCCAGCAGCCCGGACAGGGCGAGACTAATCTATGGCTACACCTTC. This gives the protein CASSPDRARLIYGYTF.

CDR3 bases: TGCGCCAGCAGCTTGAGGGGCGGGGTTTCCTCCTACGAGCAGTACTTC. It yields the protein CASSLRGGVSSYEQYF. This chain joins TRBV5-1 and TRBJ2-7, with D tentatively TRBD2 (6 bases). The CDR3 totals 16 residues. Germline V CDR1 and CDR2: SGHRS, YFSETQ. Trimming removed 1 base at V and 0 bases at J, with 14 bases between. The whole variable domain, filled in from reference TRBV5-1 and TRBJ2-7, reads KAGVTQTPRYLIKTRGQQVTLSCSPISGHRSVSWYQQTPGQGLQFLFEYFSETQRNKGNFPGRFSGRQFSNSRSEMNVSTLELGDSALYLCASSLRGGVSSYEQYFGPGTRLTVT.

V usage is TRBV18 and J usage is TRBJ2-1; weak D call: TRBD2 (6 bases). Germline lookup yields CDR1 KGHSH and CDR2 LQKENI. This CDR3 has 16 residues. Trimming left V 4 bases short and J 0 bases short, with 13 bases between. The DNA of the CDR3 is TGTGCCAGCTCACTTGAACGGGGGAGCTCCTACAATGAGCAGTTCTTC. Translated: CASSLERGSSYNEQFF.

The chain links TRBV9 to TRBJ2-3; weak D call: TRBD2 (6 bases). Trimming cost V 0 bases and J 7 bases, with 12 bases left between them. The CDR3 runs to 14 residues. Germline V gives CDR1 SGDLS, CDR2 YYNGEE. The CDR3 nucleotides read TGTGCCAGCAGCGTAGCTAGTGGGGGGTATACGCAGTATTTT. It translates to CASSVASGGYTQYF.

The genes are TRBV9 and TRBJ2-5, with D possibly TRBD2 on 6 matching bases. V was pared by 0 bases and J by 2 bases, with 8 bases between. The CDR3 is 14 residues long. Germline V gives CDR1 SGDLS, CDR2 YYNGEE. The chain's CDR3 is CASSVVAGQETQYF. CDR3 nucleotides: TGTGCCAGCAGCGTAGTGGCGGGGCAAGAGACCCAGTACTTC.